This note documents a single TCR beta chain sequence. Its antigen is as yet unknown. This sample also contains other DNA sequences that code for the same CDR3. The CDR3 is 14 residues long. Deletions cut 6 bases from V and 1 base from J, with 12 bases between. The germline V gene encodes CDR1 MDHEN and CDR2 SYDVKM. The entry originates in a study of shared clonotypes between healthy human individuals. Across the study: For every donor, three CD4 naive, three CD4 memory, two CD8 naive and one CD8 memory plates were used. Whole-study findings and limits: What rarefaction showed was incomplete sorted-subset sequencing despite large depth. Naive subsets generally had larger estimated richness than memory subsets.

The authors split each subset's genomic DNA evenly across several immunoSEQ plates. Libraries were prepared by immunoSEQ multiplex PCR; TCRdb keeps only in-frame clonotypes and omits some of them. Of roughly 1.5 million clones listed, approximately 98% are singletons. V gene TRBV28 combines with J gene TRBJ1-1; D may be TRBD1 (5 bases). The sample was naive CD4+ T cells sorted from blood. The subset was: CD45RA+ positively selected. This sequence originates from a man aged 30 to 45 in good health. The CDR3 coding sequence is TGTGCCAGCAGCCCAGGTGGGGGGAACACTGAAGCTTTCTTT. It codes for CASSPGGGNTEAFF.